Presented here are 10 T cell receptor beta chains from one specimen sequenced in a study of cytotoxic CD8 clonotypes in ibrutinib-treated CLL. Assay used: immunoSEQ multiplex PCR; TCRdb lists only in-frame clones, some missing. Of 300,000 to 350,000 clones in the sample, just under 80% are singletons; the top ten hold about 6.7%. Sequencing was performed on PBMCs, taken before ibrutinib treatment. These receptor sequences come from a human donor with chronic lymphocytic leukemia.

This clone was seen a few times. The genes are TRBV7-2 and TRBJ1-5; TRBD1 might be the D (5 bases). This CDR3 region has 14 residues. Germline V gene lookup returns CDR1 SGHTA and CDR2 FQGNSA. V was shortened by 4 bases and J by 7 bases, with 14 bases between the two germline ends. CDR3 residues: CASSWGLPSQPQHF. For the CDR3, the DNA is TGTGCCAGCAGCTGGGGCTTGCCTTCACAGCCCCAGCATTTT.

The table lists this clone with a few counts. The chain links TRBV28 to TRBJ2-1; 9 nucleotides line up with TRBD1. Per germline, CDR1 MDHEN and CDR2 SYDVKM. This CDR3 spans 15 amino acids. Trimming cost V 4 bases and J 8 bases; bases outside gene matches: 9. In nucleotides, the CDR3 is TGTGCCAGCAGTTATACCGGGACAGGGCTTTATGAGCAGTTCTTC. It codes for CASSYTGTGLYEQFF.

The chain recombines TRBV12-5 with TRBJ1-1, with D perhaps TRBD1 (6 bases). CDR1 and CDR2 (germline): LGHNT, FRNRAP. Trimming shortened V by 5 bases and J by 7 bases, and 20 bases separated the two germline ends. The CDR3 contains 15 residues. Here the CDR3 reads CASGPEPIGQREAFF. The CDR3 DNA reads as TGTGCTAGTGGTCCAGAACCCATCGGACAGCGTGAAGCTTTCTTT.

This clone was observed a single time. V gene TRBV30 combines with J gene TRBJ2-5; D is unclear. The CDR3 is made up of 11 amino acids. Trimming left V 4 bases short and J 4 bases short, with 7 bases between. CDR1 and CDR2 (germline): GTSNPN, SVGIG (reference sequence). CDR3 nucleotides: TGTGCCTGGAACCAAGGAGAGACCCAGTACTTC. It yields the protein CAWNQGETQYF.

The rearrangement links TRBV28 to TRBJ1-4, with 8 bases that match TRBD1. Germline CDR1 reads MDHEN; CDR2 reads SYDVKM. The CDR3 contains 15 residues. The junction had 2 bases not matched to a gene; V was cut back by 4 bases and J by 1 base. The DNA of the CDR3 is TGTGCCAGCAGTTACAGGGGGATAACTAATGAAAAACTGTTTTTT. This translates into CASSYRGITNEKLFF.

This clone was counted between two and nine times. The chain is built from TRBV14 and TRBJ2-7, with D unclear. Between the trimmed V and J ends, which lost 5 bases and 2 bases, there was a span of 13 bases. Germline-derived CDR1 and CDR2 are SGHDN and FVKESK. CDR3 length equals 14 residues. The CDR3 bases are TGTGCCAGCAGCTTAGCAGCAGGCGCCTACGAGCAGTACTTC. It codes for CASSLAAGAYEQYF. The variable domain in full, with the rest retrieved from reference TRBV14 and TRBJ2-7, is EAGVTQFPSHSVIEKGQTVTLRCDPISGHDNLYWYRRVMGKEIKFLLHFVKESKQDESGMPNNRFLAERTGGTYSTLKVQPAELEDSGVYFCASSLAAGAYEQYFGPGTRLTVT.

This clone has just a few counts. Distinct nucleotide sequences in the sample also encode this CDR3. The genes are TRBV18 and TRBJ1-1; D remains ambiguous. V lost 0 bases and J lost 2, with 4 bases in between. The CDR3 is 13 residues long. The V gene's germline CDR1 is KGHSH and CDR2 LQKENI. For the CDR3, the DNA is TGTGCCAGCTCACCACCAGGAAACACTGAAGCTTTCTTT. It codes for CASSPPGNTEAFF.

CDR3 DNA sequence: TGTGCCAGCAGTTTAAACAGGGGCTATGGCTACACCTTC. This codes for CASSLNRGYGYTF. V is TRBV27 and J is TRBJ1-2, with 7 positions matching TRBD1. CDR1 is MNHEY, CDR2 SMNVEV, per germline (reference sequence). The CDR3 covers 13 residues. The V segment lost 2 bases and the J segment 4 bases; nucleotides outside the gene matches: 1.

DNA for the CDR3: TGCGCCAGCAGCCCGGGATTTCCGGACAGAACCTACGAGCAGTACTTC. As protein: CASSPGFPDRTYEQYF. The chain couples TRBV4-1 to TRBJ2-7, with D maybe TRBD1 (6 bases). The CDR3 length is 16 residues. Trimming stripped 4 bases from V and 2 bases from J, with 18 bases between. In germline, CDR1 is MGHRA, CDR2 YSYEKL.

The chain couples TRBV7-3 to TRBJ2-2; a possible D gene is TRBD1 (6 bases). The V end lost 5 bases, the J end lost 3 bases, and 13 bases lay between the germline ends. The CDR3 runs to 15 residues. Germline CDR1 is SGHTA and CDR2 is FQGTGA. CDR3 in amino acids: CASSLDRLDTGELFF. CDR3 in DNA: TGTGCCAGCAGCCTCGACAGGTTGGACACCGGGGAGCTGTTTTTT.